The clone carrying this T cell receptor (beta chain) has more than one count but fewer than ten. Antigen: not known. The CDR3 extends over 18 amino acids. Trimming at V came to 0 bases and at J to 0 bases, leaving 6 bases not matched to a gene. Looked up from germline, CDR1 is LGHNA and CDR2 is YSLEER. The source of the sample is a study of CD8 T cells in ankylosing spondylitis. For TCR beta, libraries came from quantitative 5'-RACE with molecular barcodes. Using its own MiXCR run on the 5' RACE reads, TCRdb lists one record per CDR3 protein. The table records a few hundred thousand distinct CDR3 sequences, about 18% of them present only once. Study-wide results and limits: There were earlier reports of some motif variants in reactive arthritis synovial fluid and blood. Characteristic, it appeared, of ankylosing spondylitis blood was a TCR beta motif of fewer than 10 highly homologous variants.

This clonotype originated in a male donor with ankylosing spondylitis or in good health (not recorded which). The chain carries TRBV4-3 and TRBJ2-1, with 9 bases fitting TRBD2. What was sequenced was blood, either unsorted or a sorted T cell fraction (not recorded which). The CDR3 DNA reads TGCGCCAGCAGCCAAGAAGCGGGAGGTATGAGCTCCTACAATGAGCAGTTCTTC. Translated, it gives CASSQEAGGMSSYNEQFF.